Listed here are 21 T cell receptor beta chains from one sample, sequenced in a study of blood T cell repertoires in COVID-19. This table comes from immunoSEQ multiplex PCR, and its TCRdb copy is limited to in-frame clones, with some not included. The table records fewer than 250,000 clones, approximately 90% of them present only once. The material sequenced was peripheral blood. Receptors were obtained from a man aged 70 or older with acute or convalescent COVID-19.

The genes are TRBV9 and TRBJ1-4; 9 nucleotides align to TRBD1. The germline V gene encodes CDR1 SGDLS and CDR2 YYNGEE. This CDR3 has 15 amino acids. The V and J ends lost 4 bases and 11 bases, in that order; junction bases with no gene match: 12. The DNA of the CDR3 is TGTGCCAGCAGCCCACCCGGGACAGGGACGGGGAAACTGTTTTTT. It is translated as CASSPPGTGTGKLFF.

In the case of this clone: It is unclear where the CDR3 begins or ends on the DNA, so no DNA is shown, and the CDR3 is as TCRdb lists it. This sequence joins TRBV12-2 and TRBJ1-2; the table's D gene call, TRBD1, was not cross checked with the DNA. TRBV12-2 is classified as a pseudogene. The length of the CDR3 is 20 amino acids, counting both ends. The CDR3 sequence: CASRLMSGVGQGAVGWGYTF.

The chain couples TRBV10-3 to TRBJ2-1, with 8 bases identical to TRBD1. The CDR3 is made up of 13 amino acids. Germline assignment: CDR1 ENHRY and CDR2 SYGVKD. The trim removed 11 bases at V and 4 bases at J, leaving 7 bases unmatched. CDR3 residues: CAFAGTGYNEQFF. As DNA, the CDR3 is TGTGCCTTCGCCGGGACAGGTTACAATGAGCAGTTCTTC.

As DNA, the CDR3 is TGTGCCAGCAGTTTGGGACAGGGGGCGAACGGGGAGCTGTTTTTT. Its protein product is CASSLGQGANGELFF. This chain uses TRBV7-9 with TRBJ2-2, with 12 nucleotides matching TRBD1. Looked up from germline, CDR1 is SEHNR and CDR2 is FQNEAQ (reference sequence). V dropped 6 bases and J dropped 7; count of bases not matched to a gene: 6. There are 15 residues in the CDR3.

The rearrangement links TRBV5-1 to TRBJ2-4, with 9 bases identical to TRBD1. With 4 bases clipped from V and 7 bases from J, the junction kept 9 bases outside the gene matches. The CDR3 totals 15 residues. Germline assignment: CDR1 SGHRS and CDR2 YFSETQ. CDR3 residues: CASSQNTGTGNIQYF. The CDR3 DNA sequence: TGCGCCAGCAGCCAAAATACCGGGACAGGGAACATTCAGTACTTC.

This chain links TRBV5-6 with TRBJ2-1; the match to TRBD2 covers 12 bases. The CDR3 is made up of 16 amino acids. The J segment lost 7 bases and the V segment lost 0 bases, leaving 5 bases of the junction unmatched. CDR1 is SGHDT and CDR2 is YYEEEE in the germline V gene. CDR3 sequence: CASSLGTSGAGNEQFF. CDR3 nucleotides: TGTGCCAGCAGCTTGGGGACTAGCGGGGCGGGGAATGAGCAGTTCTTC. The whole variable domain, remainder taken from reference TRBV5-6 and TRBJ2-1, is DAGVTQSPTHLIKTRGQQVTLRCSPKSGHDTVSWYQQALGQGPQFIFQYYEEEERQRGNFPDRFSGHQFPNYSSELNVNALLLGDSALYLCASSLGTSGAGNEQFFGPGTRLTVL.

This clone has a handful of counts. This chain connects TRBV4-1 to TRBJ1-1; D ambiguous. Trimming pared 0 bases from V and 1 base from J, leaving 9 bases between. CDR3 length: 15 amino acids. Per the germline V gene, CDR1 is MGHRA and CDR2 is YSYEKL. The CDR3: CASSQEVAENTEAFF. CDR3 bases: TGCGCCAGCAGCCAAGAAGTGGCGGAGAACACTGAAGCTTTCTTT.

The V gene is TRBV3-1 (or the pseudogene TRBV3-2), the J gene TRBJ2-3; TRBD1 is a possible D gene (6 bases). Trimming stripped 4 bases from V and 1 base from J, with 18 bases between. Germline loops: CDR1 LGHDT, CDR2 YNNKEL (reference sequence). The CDR3 extends over 17 amino acids. CDR3 coding DNA: TGTGCCAGCAGCCCGATGAGGGGGTCAATCGGCACAGATACGCAGTATTTT. The encoded protein is CASSPMRGSIGTDTQYF.

This clone came up once. This sequence joins TRBV5-4 and TRBJ1-3; D is uncertain. Germline CDR1 and CDR2: SGHNT and YYREEE (reference sequence). V was clipped by 0 bases and J by 0 bases, with 13 bases between them. The CDR3 has 17 amino acids. The CDR3 nucleotides are TGTGCCAGCAGCTTGGGGGCAGAATCCTACTCTGGAAACACCATATATTTT. Protein sequence: CASSLGAESYSGNTIYF.

The V and J genes are TRBV18 and TRBJ2-7; 7 bases align to TRBD1. V was pared by 6 bases and J by 5 bases, with 10 bases of the junction left unmatched. The CDR3 has 14 amino acids. From germline, CDR1 is KGHSH and CDR2 LQKENI. CDR3 in DNA: TGTGCCAGCTCTCAACCCGGGACAGAGGACGAGCAGTACTTC. Protein product: CASSQPGTEDEQYF.

V usage is TRBV6-2 or TRBV6-3 and J usage is TRBJ2-7, with TRBD1 matching 7 bases. CDR3 length equals 15 residues. CDR1 and CDR2 (germline): MNHEY, SVGEGT. J was trimmed by 1 base and V by 6 bases; bases with no gene match: 9. CDR3 region: CASSTTGTASYEQYF. For the CDR3, the DNA is TGTGCCAGCAGCACGACCGGGACAGCATCCTACGAGCAGTACTTC.

The rearrangement links TRBV3-1 (or the pseudogene TRBV3-2) to TRBJ2-6; tentative D call: TRBD1 (6 bases). Trimming removed 2 bases at V and 3 bases at J, with 11 bases between. The CDR3 sequence is 16 residues long. The germline V gene encodes CDR1 LGHDT and CDR2 YNNKEL (reference sequence). CDR3 sequence reads: CASSQMAGVGANVLTF. Written as DNA, the CDR3 is TGTGCCAGCAGCCAAATGGCAGGGGTTGGGGCCAACGTCCTGACTTTC.

This chain links TRBV2 with TRBJ2-5; TRBD2 agrees at 13 bases. The CDR3 has 16 amino acids. V was clipped by 5 bases and J by 2 bases; unmatched bases: 5. From germline, CDR1 is SNHLY and CDR2 FYNNEI. The DNA for the CDR3 is TGTGCCAGCAGTCATGGGACTAGCGGGGAGCAAGAGACCCAGTACTTC. This sequence encodes CASSHGTSGEQETQYF.

The V call is TRBV5-1, the J call TRBJ2-7; 10 nucleotides match TRBD1. V lost 4 bases, J lost 5 bases, and 12 bases stayed unmatched. The CDR3 covers 16 residues. Looked up from germline, CDR1 is SGHRS and CDR2 is YFSETQ. CDR3 sequence reads: CASSRLPGQGNHEQYF. The CDR3 nucleotides read TGCGCCAGCAGCCGACTGCCGGGACAGGGGAACCACGAGCAGTACTTC.

This clone was observed once. The chain joins TRBV3-1 (or the pseudogene TRBV3-2) to TRBJ2-2; 7 nucleotides line up with TRBD1. Germline loops: CDR1 LGHDT, CDR2 YNNKEL (reference sequence). The junction had 2 bases not matched to a gene; V was cut back by 4 bases and J by 6 bases. CDR3 length: 13 residues. The CDR3 is CASSRQGAGELFF. The CDR3 DNA follows: TGTGCCAGCAGCCGGCAGGGGGCCGGGGAGCTGTTTTTT.

The V and J genes are TRBV6-2 or TRBV6-3 and TRBJ1-2, with 7 bases identical to TRBD1. In germline, CDR1 is MNHEY, CDR2 SVGEGT. Trimming removed 4 bases from V and 2 bases from J; junction bases left unmatched: 1. CDR3 size: 13 residues. The CDR3 reads CASSWGQNYGYTF. The DNA of the CDR3 is TGTGCCAGCAGTTGGGGACAGAACTATGGCTACACCTTC.

The chain joins TRBV10-3 to TRBJ2-1, with TRBD1 identical over 8 bases. The CDR3 runs 14 residues. Germline assignment: CDR1 ENHRY and CDR2 SYGVKD. V was pared by 9 bases and J by 7 bases, with 11 bases of the junction left unmatched. The CDR3 DNA sequence: TGTGCCATAAAACAGGGGGAAATAACGAATGAGCAGTTCTTC. Its translation: CAIKQGEITNEQFF.

This chain links TRBV3-1 (or the pseudogene TRBV3-2) with TRBJ2-1, with 8 bases that match TRBD2. The V and J ends lost 1 base and 8 bases, in that order; junction bases with no gene match: 13. The CDR3 runs to 17 residues. CDR1 and CDR2 (germline): LGHDT, YNNKEL (reference sequence). The CDR3 spells CASSQGLAGVLGHEQFF. The CDR3 nucleotides are TGTGCCAGCAGCCAAGGGCTAGCGGGTGTACTGGGGCATGAGCAGTTCTTC.

This chain joins TRBV4-3 and TRBJ1-5; 7 nucleotides align to TRBD1. CDR1 LGHNA and CDR2 YSLEER come from the germline V gene. This CDR3 is 18 amino acids long. The trim removed 1 base at V and 0 bases at J, leaving 9 bases unmatched. CDR3 in amino acids: CASSQVYDRVYSNQPQHF. The DNA of the CDR3 is TGCGCCAGCAGCCAAGTGTACGACAGGGTCTATAGCAATCAGCCCCAGCATTTT.

This clone showed up just once. The genes are TRBV19 and TRBJ2-3, with 9 bases lining up with TRBD1. This CDR3 region has 13 residues. Germline V gives CDR1 LNHDA, CDR2 SQIVND (reference sequence). J gave up 6 bases and V 5 bases, and 3 bases lay outside the gene matches. CDR3 amino acids: CASSLQGADTQYF. DNA for the CDR3: TGTGCCAGTAGTTTACAGGGGGCGGATACGCAGTATTTT.

The chain joins TRBV19 to TRBJ2-4, with TRBD2 as a possible D gene (6 bases). CDR1 LNHDA and CDR2 SQIVND come from the germline V gene (reference sequence). Trimming took off 0 bases at V and 1 base at J, with 13 bases between the two ends. The CDR3 loop spans 17 amino acids. CDR3 sequence reads: CASSIDLGGRAKNIQYF. For the CDR3, the DNA is TGTGCCAGTAGTATAGATCTTGGAGGGAGGGCCAAAAACATTCAGTACTTC.